A single sample is the source of the 32 T cell receptor beta chains below, sequenced in a study of a mutant IDH1 vaccine in newly diagnosed glioma. This sample's time point: baseline, week 1 (first vaccination visit). Regarding treatment: pre-vaccination baseline after standard-of-care therapy. Data came from immunoSEQ multiplex PCR; TCRdb stores just in-frame clones and leaves some out. This table has about 34,000 clones, around 80% appearing once. The input for sequencing was peripheral blood mononuclear cells (PBMCs), taken from a glioma patient treated with radiotherapy, temozolomide or both. The receptors shown here come from a man between 50 and 59 years old with glioma. Some clones in this sample may be carry-over from other donors' samples.

The chain is built from TRBV19 and TRBJ2-2; 7 bases align to TRBD2. V was clipped by 5 bases and J by 3 bases; unmatched bases: 12. CDR3 length: 17 residues. Germline CDR1 reads LNHDA; CDR2 reads SQIVND (reference sequence). CDR3 nucleotide sequence: TGTGCCAGTAGTCGCATCGGGGGGAGGACGGACACCGGGGAGCTGTTTTTT. Translation gives CASSRIGGRTDTGELFF. Filled out from reference TRBV19 and TRBJ2-2, the complete variable domain reads DGGITQSPKYLFRKEGQNVTLSCEQNLNHDAMYWYRQDPGQGLRLIYYSQIVNDFQKGDIAEGYSVSREKKESFPLTVTSAQKNPTAFYLCASSRIGGRTDTGELFFGEGSRLTVL.

V is TRBV2 and J is TRBJ2-7; 9 nucleotides agree with TRBD1. V was clipped by 4 bases and J by 7 bases; unmatched bases: 17. The CDR3 runs 17 residues. Germline V gene lookup returns CDR1 SNHLY and CDR2 FYNNEI. In DNA form, the CDR3 reads TGTGCCAGCAGTGGTGACCCTAGGACAGGGGAACTCGGGGAGCAGTACTTC. This translates into CASSGDPRTGELGEQYF.

This clone was picked up a small number of times. V usage is TRBV30 and J usage is TRBJ1-4, with a possible D match to TRBD1 (6 bases). This CDR3 has 13 residues. In germline, CDR1 is GTSNPN, CDR2 SVGIG (reference sequence). Deletions cut 5 bases from V and 0 bases from J, with 7 bases between. This chain's CDR3 is CAWGQSTNEKLFF. CDR3 in DNA: TGTGCCTGGGGACAGTCAACTAATGAAAAACTGTTTTTT.

V usage is TRBV19 and J usage is TRBJ1-3; no clear D. V was pared by 7 bases and J by 3 bases, with 4 bases between. Germline V CDR1 and CDR2: LNHDA, SQIVND (reference sequence). The CDR3 extends over 11 amino acids. CDR3: CASIVGNTIYF. CDR3 DNA: TGTGCCAGTATAGTTGGAAACACCATATATTTT.

A word on this clone: Other DNA variants within this sample encode the same CDR3. V gene TRBV2 combines with J gene TRBJ1-5; D perhaps matches TRBD1 (6 bases). This CDR3 region has 15 residues. Trimming took 6 bases from V and 6 from J, leaving 18 bases between them. Germline loops: CDR1 SNHLY, CDR2 FYNNEI. As DNA, the CDR3 is TGTGCCAGCAGAGGTCGAGGGGGGCCACTTCAGCCCCAGCATTTT. Translation: CASRGRGGPLQPQHF.

This chain connects TRBV10-3 to TRBJ2-1; the D gene is possibly TRBD2 (7 bases). The CDR3 sequence is 14 residues long. V was clipped by 8 bases and J by 11 bases, with 22 bases between them. CDR1 and CDR2 (germline): ENHRY, SYGVKD. The CDR3 DNA sequence: TGTGCCATCCGAGGGCTAGCGGAAGGGGGTAAGCAGTTCTTC. It is translated as CAIRGLAEGGKQFF.

CDR3 loop: CASSLDRLEAFF. The CDR3, as DNA: TGCGCCAGCAGCTTGGACAGGCTTGAAGCTTTCTTT. The V gene is TRBV5-1, the J gene TRBJ1-1; the D gene is possibly TRBD1 (5 bases). The germline V gene encodes CDR1 SGHRS and CDR2 YFSETQ. The CDR3 extends over 12 amino acids. V was cut by 0 bases and J by 7 bases, with 7 bases left in between.

The V and J genes are TRBV14 and TRBJ1-6; D is possibly TRBD1 (5 bases). Germline V gene sequence: CDR1 SGHDN, CDR2 FVKESK. The CDR3 loop spans 19 amino acids. V lost 4 bases and J lost 3, with 22 bases in between. DNA of the CDR3: TGTGCCAGCAGCCCGACGGGACTAGACCTGACTCACTATAATTCACCCCTCCACTTT. Translation gives CASSPTGLDLTHYNSPLHF.

As to this clone: Other nucleotide sequences from this sample produce the same CDR3. This rearrangement joins TRBV15 to TRBJ1-5, with unresolved D. The CDR3 covers 15 residues. Germline assignment: CDR1 LNHNV and CDR2 YYDKDF (reference sequence). V was cut by 0 bases and J by 4 bases, with 10 bases left in between. The CDR3 protein is CATSRDLGYNQPQHF. The CDR3 DNA is TGTGCCACCAGCAGAGATCTAGGGTATAATCAGCCCCAGCATTTT.

DNA for the CDR3: TGTGCCAGTTTTGCCGGGACAGGGGGCCGCGAGCAGTACTTC. It yields the protein CASFAGTGGREQYF. V is TRBV28 and J is TRBJ2-7; 12 bases are a match to TRBD1. Germline CDR1 MDHEN, CDR2 SYDVKM. The CDR3 covers 14 residues. Trimming took 9 bases from V and 6 from J; bases not matched to a gene: 9.

The chain links TRBV19 to TRBJ1-1; maybe TRBD1 (5 bases). There are 15 residues in the CDR3. V was clipped by 4 bases and J by 5 bases, with 17 bases between them. Germline-derived CDR1 and CDR2 are LNHDA and SQIVND (reference sequence). The CDR3 loop reads CASSTSVRADTEAFF. For the CDR3, the DNA is TGTGCCAGTAGTACCTCCGTCAGGGCTGATACTGAAGCTTTCTTT.

V and J are TRBV29-1 and TRBJ1-2, with unresolved D. The germline V gene has CDR1 SQVTM and CDR2 ANQGSEA. With 4 bases removed from V and 3 bases from J, the gap between germline ends came to 12 bases. The CDR3 runs 13 residues. Here the CDR3 reads CSVGGVRDYGYTF. CDR3 nucleotide sequence: TGCAGCGTTGGTGGGGTCCGGGACTATGGCTACACCTTC.

This clone was counted between two and nine times. The chain combines TRBV27 with TRBJ2-7; a weak D match, TRBD2 (5 bases). The CDR3 length is 14 residues. V lost 3 bases, J lost 2 bases, and 11 bases lay in between. Germline values: CDR1 MNHEY, CDR2 SMNVEV (reference sequence). CDR3 nucleotide sequence: TGTGCCAGCAGTTTCGAAACTAGTACCTACGAGCAGTACTTC. Its protein product is CASSFETSTYEQYF.

The J gene is TRBJ1-3, the V gene TRBV6-6; D gene unclear. Per the germline V gene, CDR1 is MNHNY and CDR2 is SVGAGI (reference sequence). V gave up 4 bases and J gave up 9 bases, with 22 bases separating them. This CDR3 comprises 16 residues. CDR3 region: CASSSTLDRSGGTIYF. The CDR3 region has the DNA TGTGCCAGCAGTTCAACCCTGGATAGAAGCGGAGGCACCATATATTTT.

The V call is TRBV5-1, the J call TRBJ2-6, with no clear D. The CDR3 has 16 amino acids. V lost 4 bases and J 0 bases, leaving 11 bases between the germline ends. In germline, CDR1 is SGHRS, CDR2 YFSETQ. The DNA of the CDR3 is TGCGCCAGCAGCGTGAAATCGAACTCTGGGGCCAACGTCCTGACTTTC. It specifies CASSVKSNSGANVLTF.

V usage is TRBV30 and J usage is TRBJ1-4, with D perhaps matching TRBD1 (6 bases). This CDR3 is 16 amino acids long. Deletions cut 2 bases from V and 8 bases from J, with 21 bases between. The germline V gene has CDR1 GTSNPN and CDR2 SVGIG (reference sequence). The CDR3 nucleotides are TGTGCCTGGAGTAGACCTGGGGTCAGGGGCGGGGAAAAACTGTTTTTT. Protein product: CAWSRPGVRGGEKLFF.

The chain is built from TRBV27 and TRBJ2-7; weak D call: TRBD2 (5 bases). V lost 8 bases to trimming and J lost 4 bases, with 21 bases between them. Germline CDR1 is MNHEY and CDR2 is SMNVEV (reference sequence). CDR3 length equals 15 residues. CDR3 nucleotides: TGTGCCAGCTCACCTAGCCCCGGGAATTTGTACGAGCAGTACTTC. This encodes CASSPSPGNLYEQYF.

The rearrangement links TRBV2 to TRBJ2-7, with a weak D call TRBD1 (5 bases). The CDR3 loop spans 15 amino acids. Trimming took off 7 bases at V and 1 base at J, with 17 bases between the two ends. Germline CDR1 and CDR2: SNHLY and FYNNEI. CDR3 nucleotide sequence: TGTGCCAGCAATCCAGACAGCTTTGCGTCCTACGAGCAGTACTTC. Translating it yields CASNPDSFASYEQYF.

The gene calls are TRBV5-1 and TRBJ1-2; D is unclear. Germline V lookup: CDR1 SGHRS, CDR2 YFSETQ. V was shortened by 3 bases and J by 4 bases, with 16 bases between the two germline ends. The CDR3 runs 15 residues. CDR3 residues: CASSSASQRPYGYTF. The DNA for the CDR3 is TGCGCCAGCAGCTCGGCTTCCCAGAGGCCCTATGGCTACACCTTC.

The chain recombines TRBV5-4 with TRBJ1-1; TRBD1 is a possible D gene (5 bases). CDR1 and CDR2 from the germline V gene are SGHNT and YYREEE (reference sequence). There are 13 residues in the CDR3. CDR3 region: CVEGRQGHTEAFF. The CDR3 DNA reads TGTGTCGAGGGGCGGCAGGGACACACTGAAGCTTTCTTT.

This chain joins TRBV7-2 and TRBJ2-3; TRBD2 matches 11 bases. Looked up from germline, CDR1 is SGHTA and CDR2 is FQGNSA. The CDR3 sequence is 16 residues long. V was clipped by 5 bases and J by 4 bases; unmatched bases: 8. The DNA of the CDR3 is TGTGCCAGCAGCCCAAGTAGCGGGGGGGCTGCAGATACGCAGTATTTT. Its translation: CASSPSSGGAADTQYF.

The chain is built from TRBV18 and TRBJ1-1; D gene uncertain. CDR1 is KGHSH, CDR2 LQKENI, per germline. There are 14 residues in the CDR3. Between the trimmed V and J ends, which lost 2 bases and 1 base, there was a span of 8 bases. This chain's CDR3 is CASSPETSNTEAFF. CDR3 nucleotide sequence: TGTGCCAGCTCACCAGAAACATCGAACACTGAAGCTTTCTTT.

V and J are TRBV7-2 and TRBJ1-2; possible D gene TRBD1, 5 bases. V lost 5 bases and J lost 8, with 15 bases in between. This CDR3 comprises 13 residues. Germline-derived CDR1 and CDR2 are SGHTA and FQGNSA. The CDR3 region has the DNA TGTGCCAGCAGCCTCGGAGGCAGGGCGGGCTACACCTTC. It encodes CASSLGGRAGYTF.

The rearrangement joins TRBV19 to TRBJ1-2, with D unresolved. CDR1 is LNHDA, CDR2 SQIVND, per germline (reference sequence). CDR3 length equals 16 residues. Trimming took off 0 bases at V and 5 bases at J, with 16 bases between the two ends. The CDR3 reads CASSIDHSRMGYGYTF. The CDR3 bases are TGTGCCAGTAGTATAGATCACAGTCGAATGGGGTATGGCTACACCTTC.

The table lists this clone with a count of one. V and J are TRBV4-1 and TRBJ2-1; 10 nucleotides align to TRBD2. The V and J ends lost 1 base and 0 bases, in that order; junction bases with no gene match: 6. Germline V CDR1 and CDR2: MGHRA, YSYEKL. The CDR3 sequence is 18 residues long. The CDR3 DNA follows: TGCGCCAGCAGCCAAGTCCCTAGCGGGGGAAGCTCCTACAATGAGCAGTTCTTC. This translates into CASSQVPSGGSSYNEQFF.

V and J are TRBV9 and TRBJ2-3; D is perhaps TRBD2 (6 bases). Germline V gene data show CDR1 as SGDLS and CDR2 as YYNGEE. With 0 bases removed from V and 4 bases from J, the gap between germline ends came to 12 bases. There are 15 residues in the CDR3. DNA of the CDR3: TGTGCCAGCAGCGTAGCCGGGAGCGGAGCAGATACGCAGTATTTT. As protein: CASSVAGSGADTQYF.

V is TRBV19 and J is TRBJ2-5, with D uncertain. V was pared by 3 bases and J by 2 bases, with 10 bases between. The V gene's germline CDR1 is LNHDA and CDR2 SQIVND (reference sequence). CDR3 size: 14 residues. The CDR3 DNA is TGTGCCAGTAGTATCTCGGAATATCAAGAGACCCAGTACTTC. Translation gives CASSISEYQETQYF.

The rearrangement joins TRBV2 to TRBJ1-5, with TRBD1 identical over 11 bases. The CDR3 length is 16 residues. Germline trimming cut 4 bases from V and 2 bases from J; bases unmatched to any gene: 4. CDR1 and CDR2 from the germline V gene are SNHLY and FYNNEI. The CDR3 spells CASSGDRGMGNQPQHF. CDR3 bases: TGTGCCAGCAGTGGGGACAGGGGGATGGGCAATCAGCCCCAGCATTTT.

The chain links TRBV9 to TRBJ1-4; D gene ambiguous. This CDR3 comprises 16 residues. CDR1 SGDLS and CDR2 YYNGEE come from the germline V gene. The V end was cut by 1 base, the J end by 3 bases, with 13 bases between. The DNA of the CDR3 is TGTGCCAGCAGCGTAAGCCCCTCGGTGGCTAATGAAAAACTGTTTTTT. Amino acids: CASSVSPSVANEKLFF.

Points on this clone: Other DNA sequences in the same sample also yield this CDR3. This sequence joins TRBV7-2 and TRBJ2-5; 9 nucleotides agree with TRBD1. Germline CDR1 is SGHTA and CDR2 is FQGNSA. Germline trimming cut 5 bases from V and 5 bases from J; bases unmatched to any gene: 9. This CDR3 is built from 15 residues. CDR3 nucleotides: TGTGCCAGCAGCCCTAACAGGGGGCGAGGGGAGACCCAGTACTTC. It translates to CASSPNRGRGETQYF.

The chain couples TRBV4-3 to TRBJ2-2; D is tentatively TRBD1 or TRBD2 (6 bases each). Germline V lookup: CDR1 LGHNA, CDR2 YSLEER. The CDR3 contains 16 residues. With 4 bases removed from V and 5 bases from J, the gap between germline ends came to 17 bases. The CDR3 protein is CASSREKGGATGELFF. CDR3 nucleotide sequence: TGCGCCAGCAGCCGAGAAAAGGGGGGCGCAACCGGGGAGCTGTTTTTT.

The chain links TRBV5-1 to TRBJ1-5; no clear D. The CDR3 loop spans 14 amino acids. Deletions cut 0 bases from V and 3 bases from J, with 7 bases between. Germline values: CDR1 SGHRS, CDR2 YFSETQ. Written as DNA, the CDR3 is TGCGCCAGCAGCTTGGACGGAAACAATCAGCCCCAGCATTTT. Residues: CASSLDGNNQPQHF.